The TCR beta chain under discussion was sequenced for a study of cytomegalovirus exposure and HLA in healthy donors. Profiled with immunoSEQ multiplex PCR; TCRdb holds only in-frame clones, not every one. The sample has approximately 49,000 clones, around nine tenths seen once. This clone was found once. CDR3 length equals 15 residues. V trimming: 5 bases; J trimming: 3 bases; junction bases outside the gene matches: 10. Germline CDR1 MNHEY, CDR2 SMNVEV (reference sequence). This clonotype was obtained from a man between 18 and 35 years old in good health and CMV-seronegative. The sample taken for sequencing was PBMCs. The rearrangement links TRBV27 to TRBJ2-7; 7 nucleotides agree with TRBD1. The CDR3 DNA sequence: TGTGCCAGCAGTCCCCTCGGGACAGTAGACTACGAGCAGTACTTC. Protein product: CASSPLGTVDYEQYF.